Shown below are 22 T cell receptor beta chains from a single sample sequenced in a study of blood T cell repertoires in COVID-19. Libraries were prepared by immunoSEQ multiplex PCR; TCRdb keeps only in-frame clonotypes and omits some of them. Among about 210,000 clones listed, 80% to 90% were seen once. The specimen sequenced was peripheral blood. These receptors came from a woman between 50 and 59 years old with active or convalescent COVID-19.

CDR3 loop: CASRGAGFRQYV. The CDR3 DNA reads as TGTGCCAGCAGGGGGGCCGGGTTTAGGCAGTACGTC. The chain combines TRBV7-9 with TRBJ2-7; perhaps TRBD1 as D (6 bases). V lost 6 bases and J lost 9, with 15 bases in between. Germline V gene sequence: CDR1 SEHNR, CDR2 FQNEAQ (reference sequence). This CDR3 contains 12 residues.

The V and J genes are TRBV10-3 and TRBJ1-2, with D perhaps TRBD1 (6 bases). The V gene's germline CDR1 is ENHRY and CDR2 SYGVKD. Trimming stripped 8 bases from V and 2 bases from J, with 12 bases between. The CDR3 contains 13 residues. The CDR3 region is CAISPQGNYGYTF. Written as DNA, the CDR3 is TGTGCCATCTCCCCCCAGGGGAACTATGGCTACACCTTC.

CDR3 DNA sequence: TGTGCCAGCAGCAAGGTCACGGGGGATATTCAGTACTTC. Its protein is CASSKVTGDIQYF. The J gene is TRBJ2-4, the V gene TRBV6-5, with D perhaps TRBD2 (6 bases). Germline V CDR1 and CDR2: MNHEY, SVGAGI. There are 13 residues in the CDR3. V was clipped by 6 bases and J by 10 bases, with 16 bases between them.

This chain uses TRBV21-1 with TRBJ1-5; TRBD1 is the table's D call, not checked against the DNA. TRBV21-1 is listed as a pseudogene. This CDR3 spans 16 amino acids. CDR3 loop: CASSKVGQNSNQPQHF. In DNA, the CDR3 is TGTGCCAGCAGCAAAGTCGGACAGAATAGCAATCAGCCCCAGCATTTT.

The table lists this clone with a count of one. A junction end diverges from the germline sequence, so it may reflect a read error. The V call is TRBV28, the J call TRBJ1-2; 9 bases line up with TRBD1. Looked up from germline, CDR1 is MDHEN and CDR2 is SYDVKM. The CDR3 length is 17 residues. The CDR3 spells CASRFPGTGKSGNGYTF. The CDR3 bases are TGTGCCAGCCGTTTCCCCGGGACAGGGAAGTCGGGGAATGGCTACACCTTC.

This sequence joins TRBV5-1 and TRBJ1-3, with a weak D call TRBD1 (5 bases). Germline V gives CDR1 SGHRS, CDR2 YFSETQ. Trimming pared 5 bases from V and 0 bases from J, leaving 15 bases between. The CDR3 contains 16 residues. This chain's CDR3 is CASSPGFTSSGNTIYF. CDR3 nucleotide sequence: TGCGCCAGCAGTCCAGGGTTTACAAGCTCTGGAAACACCATATATTTT.

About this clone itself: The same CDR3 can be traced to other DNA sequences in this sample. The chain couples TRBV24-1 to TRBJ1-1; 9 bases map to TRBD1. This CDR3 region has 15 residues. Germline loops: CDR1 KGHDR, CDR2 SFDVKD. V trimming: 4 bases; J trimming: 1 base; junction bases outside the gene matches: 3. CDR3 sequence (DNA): TGTGCCACCAGTGACACGACAGGGGGGAACACTGAAGCTTTCTTT. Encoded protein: CATSDTTGGNTEAFF.

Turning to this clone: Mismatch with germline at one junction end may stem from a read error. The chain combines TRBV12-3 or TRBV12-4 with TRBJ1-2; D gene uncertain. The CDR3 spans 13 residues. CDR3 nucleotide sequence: TGTGCCAGCAGGTTAGCCGGGAGCTATGGCTACACCTTC. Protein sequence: CASRLAGSYGYTF.

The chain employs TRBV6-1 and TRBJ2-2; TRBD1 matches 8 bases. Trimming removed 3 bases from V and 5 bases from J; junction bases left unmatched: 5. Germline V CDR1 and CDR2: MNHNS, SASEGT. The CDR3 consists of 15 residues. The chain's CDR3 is CASSDGQGETGELFF. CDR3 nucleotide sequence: TGTGCCAGCAGTGATGGACAGGGTGAGACCGGGGAGCTGTTTTTT.

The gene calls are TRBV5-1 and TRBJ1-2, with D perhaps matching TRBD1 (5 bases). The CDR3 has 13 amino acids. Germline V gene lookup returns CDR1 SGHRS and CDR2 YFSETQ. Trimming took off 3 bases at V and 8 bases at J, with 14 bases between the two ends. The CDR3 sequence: CASSYDRGDGYTF. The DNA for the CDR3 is TGCGCCAGCAGCTATGACCGGGGGGACGGCTACACCTTC.

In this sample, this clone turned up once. CDR3 loop: CASSGAGAYEQYF. CDR3 DNA sequence: TGTGCCAGCAGCGGGGCAGGGGCCTACGAGCAGTACTTC. The genes are TRBV9 and TRBJ2-7; D possibly corresponds to TRBD1 (6 bases). V lost 3 bases to trimming and J lost 2 bases, with 9 bases between them. Per the germline V gene, CDR1 is SGDLS and CDR2 is YYNGEE. The CDR3 loop spans 13 amino acids.

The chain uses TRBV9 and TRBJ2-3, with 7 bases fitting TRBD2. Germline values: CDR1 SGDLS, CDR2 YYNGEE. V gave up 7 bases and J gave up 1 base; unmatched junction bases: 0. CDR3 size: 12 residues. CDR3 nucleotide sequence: TGTGCCAGCGGGGGGGGCACAGATACGCAGTATTTT. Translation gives CASGGGTDTQYF.

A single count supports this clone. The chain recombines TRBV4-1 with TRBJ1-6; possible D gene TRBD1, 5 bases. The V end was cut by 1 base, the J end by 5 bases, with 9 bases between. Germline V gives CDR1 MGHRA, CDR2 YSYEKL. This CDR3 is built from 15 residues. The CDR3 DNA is TGCGCCAGCAGCCAAGGGACATTGAATAATTCACCCCTCCACTTT. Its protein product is CASSQGTLNNSPLHF.

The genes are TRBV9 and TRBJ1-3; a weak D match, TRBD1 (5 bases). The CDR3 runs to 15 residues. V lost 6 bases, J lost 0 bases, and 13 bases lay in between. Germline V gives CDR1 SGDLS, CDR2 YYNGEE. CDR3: CASTATGLSGNTIYF. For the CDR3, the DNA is TGTGCCAGCACAGCTACAGGCCTCTCTGGAAACACCATATATTTT.

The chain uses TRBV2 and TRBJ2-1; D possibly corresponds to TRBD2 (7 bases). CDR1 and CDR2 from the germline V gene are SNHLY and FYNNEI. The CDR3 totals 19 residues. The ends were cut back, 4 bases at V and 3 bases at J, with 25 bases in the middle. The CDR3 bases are TGTGCCAGCAGTGTCTTGGGAGGCAGGGGAGCGGGAATCTACAATGAGCAGTTCTTC. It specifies CASSVLGGRGAGIYNEQFF.

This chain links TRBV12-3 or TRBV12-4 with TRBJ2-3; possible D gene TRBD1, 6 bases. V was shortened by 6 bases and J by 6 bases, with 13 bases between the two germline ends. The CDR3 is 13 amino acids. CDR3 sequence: CASRGRGSDTQYF. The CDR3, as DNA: TGTGCCAGCAGAGGCAGGGGTTCGGATACGCAGTATTTT.

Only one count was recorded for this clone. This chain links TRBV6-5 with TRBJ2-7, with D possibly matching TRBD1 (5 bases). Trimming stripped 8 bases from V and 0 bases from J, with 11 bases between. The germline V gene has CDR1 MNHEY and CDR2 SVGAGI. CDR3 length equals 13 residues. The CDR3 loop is CASGHRSSYEQYV. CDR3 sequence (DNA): TGTGCCAGCGGTCACAGGAGCTCCTACGAGCAGTACGTC.

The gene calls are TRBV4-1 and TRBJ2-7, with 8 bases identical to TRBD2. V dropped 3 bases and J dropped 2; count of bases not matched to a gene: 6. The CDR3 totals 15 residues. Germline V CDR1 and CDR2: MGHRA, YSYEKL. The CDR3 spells CASSHGRGGPYEQYV. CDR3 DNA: TGCGCCAGCAGCCACGGACGGGGGGGGCCCTACGAGCAGTACGTC.

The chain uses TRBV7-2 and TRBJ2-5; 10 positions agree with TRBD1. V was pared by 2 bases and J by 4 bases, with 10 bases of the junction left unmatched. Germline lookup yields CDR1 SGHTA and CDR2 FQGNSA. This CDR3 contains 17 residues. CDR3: CASSLQARDRGRETQYF. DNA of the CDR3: TGTGCCAGCAGCTTACAGGCCCGGGACAGGGGAAGAGAGACCCAGTACTTC.

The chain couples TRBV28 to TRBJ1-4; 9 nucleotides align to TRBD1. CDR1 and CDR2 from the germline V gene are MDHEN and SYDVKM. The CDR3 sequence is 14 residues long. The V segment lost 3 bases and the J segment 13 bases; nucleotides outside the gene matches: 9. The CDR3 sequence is CASSFLGQGYGLFF. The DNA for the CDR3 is TGTGCCAGCAGTTTCTTGGGACAGGGTTATGGACTGTTTTTT.

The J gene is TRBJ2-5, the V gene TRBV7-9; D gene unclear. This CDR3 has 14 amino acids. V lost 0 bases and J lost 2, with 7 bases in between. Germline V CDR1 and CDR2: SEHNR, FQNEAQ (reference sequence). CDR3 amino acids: CASSLAYGQETQYF. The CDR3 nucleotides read TGTGCCAGCAGCTTAGCGTACGGTCAAGAGACCCAGTACTTC. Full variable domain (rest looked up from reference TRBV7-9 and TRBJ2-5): DTGVSQNPRHKITKRGQNVTFRCDPISEHNRLYWYRQTLGQGPEFLTYFQNEAQLEKSRLLSDRFSAERPKGSFSTLEIQRTEQGDSAMYLCASSLAYGQETQYFGPGTRLLVL.

CDR3 sequence reads: CASSLDAPGNQPQHF. In DNA form, the CDR3 reads TGCGCCAGCAGCTTGGATGCCCCAGGCAATCAGCCCCAGCATTTT. The J gene is TRBJ1-5, the V gene TRBV5-1, with D unclear. CDR1 SGHRS and CDR2 YFSETQ come from the germline V gene. V dropped 0 bases and J dropped 2 bases, with 9 bases sitting between them. The length of the CDR3 is 15 residues.